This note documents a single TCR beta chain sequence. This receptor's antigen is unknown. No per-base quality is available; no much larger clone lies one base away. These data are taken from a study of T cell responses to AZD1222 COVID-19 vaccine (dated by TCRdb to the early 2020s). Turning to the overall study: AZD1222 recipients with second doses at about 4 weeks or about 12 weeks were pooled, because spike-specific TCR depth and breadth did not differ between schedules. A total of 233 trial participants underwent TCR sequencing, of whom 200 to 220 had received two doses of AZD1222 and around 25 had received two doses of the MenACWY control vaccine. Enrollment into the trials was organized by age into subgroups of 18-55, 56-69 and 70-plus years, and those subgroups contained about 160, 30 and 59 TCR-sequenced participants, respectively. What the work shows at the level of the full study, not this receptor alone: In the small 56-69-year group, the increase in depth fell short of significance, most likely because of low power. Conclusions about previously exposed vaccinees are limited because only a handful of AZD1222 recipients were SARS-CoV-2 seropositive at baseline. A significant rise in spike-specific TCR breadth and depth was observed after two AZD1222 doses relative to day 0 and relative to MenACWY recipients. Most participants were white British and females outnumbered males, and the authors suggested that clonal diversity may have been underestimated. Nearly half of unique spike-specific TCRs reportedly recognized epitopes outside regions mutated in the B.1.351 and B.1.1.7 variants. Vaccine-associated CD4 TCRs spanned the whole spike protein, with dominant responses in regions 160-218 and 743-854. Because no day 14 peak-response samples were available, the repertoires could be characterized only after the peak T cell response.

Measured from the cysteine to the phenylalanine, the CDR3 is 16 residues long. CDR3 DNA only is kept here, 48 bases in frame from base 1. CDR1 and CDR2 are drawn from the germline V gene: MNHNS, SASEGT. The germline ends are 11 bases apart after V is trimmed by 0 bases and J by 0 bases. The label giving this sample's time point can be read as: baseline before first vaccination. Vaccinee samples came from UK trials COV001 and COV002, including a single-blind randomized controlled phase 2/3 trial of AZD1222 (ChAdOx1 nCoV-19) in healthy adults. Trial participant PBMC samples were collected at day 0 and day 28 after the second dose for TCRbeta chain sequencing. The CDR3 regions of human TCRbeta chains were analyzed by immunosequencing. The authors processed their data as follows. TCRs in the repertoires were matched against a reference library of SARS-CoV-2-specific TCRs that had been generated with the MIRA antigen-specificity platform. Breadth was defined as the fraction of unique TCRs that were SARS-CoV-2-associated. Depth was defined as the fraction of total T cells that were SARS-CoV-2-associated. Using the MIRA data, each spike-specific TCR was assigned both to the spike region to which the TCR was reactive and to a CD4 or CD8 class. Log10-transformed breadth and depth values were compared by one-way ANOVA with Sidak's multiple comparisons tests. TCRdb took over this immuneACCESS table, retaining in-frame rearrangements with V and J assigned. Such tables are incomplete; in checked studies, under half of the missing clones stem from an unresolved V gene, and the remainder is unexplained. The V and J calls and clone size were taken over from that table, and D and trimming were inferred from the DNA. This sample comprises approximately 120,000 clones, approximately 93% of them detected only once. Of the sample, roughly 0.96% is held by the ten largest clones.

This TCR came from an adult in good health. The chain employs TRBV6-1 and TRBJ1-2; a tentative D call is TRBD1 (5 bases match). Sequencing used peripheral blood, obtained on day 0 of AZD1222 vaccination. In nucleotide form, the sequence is TGTGCCAGCAGTGAAGCTTCCGAGACAGCTAACTATGGCTACACCTTC. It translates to CASSEASETANYGYTF.